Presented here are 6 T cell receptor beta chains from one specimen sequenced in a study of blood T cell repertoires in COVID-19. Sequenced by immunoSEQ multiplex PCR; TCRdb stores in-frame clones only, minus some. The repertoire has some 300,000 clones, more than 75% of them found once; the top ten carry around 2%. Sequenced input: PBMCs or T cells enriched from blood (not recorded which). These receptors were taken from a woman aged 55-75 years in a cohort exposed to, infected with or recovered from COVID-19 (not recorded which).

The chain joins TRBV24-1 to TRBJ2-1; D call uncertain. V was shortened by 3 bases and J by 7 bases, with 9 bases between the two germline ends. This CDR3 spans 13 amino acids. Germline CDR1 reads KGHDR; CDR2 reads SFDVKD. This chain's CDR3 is CATSDPLRNEQFF. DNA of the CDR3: TGTGCCACCAGTGATCCCCTGAGAAATGAGCAGTTCTTC.

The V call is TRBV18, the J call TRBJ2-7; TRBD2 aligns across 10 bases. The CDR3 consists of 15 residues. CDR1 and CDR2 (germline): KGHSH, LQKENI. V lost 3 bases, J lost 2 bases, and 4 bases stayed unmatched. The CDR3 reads CASSPPGLAAYEQYF. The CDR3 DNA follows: TGTGCCAGCTCACCCCCCGGACTAGCGGCCTACGAGCAGTACTTC.

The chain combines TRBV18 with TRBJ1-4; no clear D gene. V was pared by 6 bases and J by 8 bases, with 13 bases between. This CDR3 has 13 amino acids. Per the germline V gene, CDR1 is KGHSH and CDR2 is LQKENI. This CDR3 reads CASSRAQSEKLFF. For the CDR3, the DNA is TGTGCCAGCTCCCGTGCCCAGTCCGAAAAACTGTTTTTT.

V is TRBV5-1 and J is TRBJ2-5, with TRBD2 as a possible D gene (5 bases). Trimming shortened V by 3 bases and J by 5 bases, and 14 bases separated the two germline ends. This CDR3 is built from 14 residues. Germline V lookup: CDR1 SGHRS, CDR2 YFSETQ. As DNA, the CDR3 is TGCGCCAGCAGCTCGGAGCCACGGAGGGAGACCCAGTACTTC. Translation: CASSSEPRRETQYF.

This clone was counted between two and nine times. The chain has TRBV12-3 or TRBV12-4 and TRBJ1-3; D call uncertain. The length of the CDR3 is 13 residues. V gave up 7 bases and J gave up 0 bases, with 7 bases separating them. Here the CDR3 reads CASIQNSGNTIYF. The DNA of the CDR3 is TGTGCCAGCATCCAGAACTCTGGAAACACCATATATTTT.

This chain's CDR3 is CSASSPLFNQPQHF. The CDR3 DNA reads as TGCAGTGCTAGTTCCCCCCTTTTCAATCAGCCCCAGCATTTT. The chain is built from TRBV20-1 and TRBJ1-5; no definite D call. The CDR3 has 14 residues. V lost 3 bases and J lost 3, with 12 bases in between. The germline gives CDR1 DFQATT, CDR2 SNEGSKA (reference sequence).